The 32 T cell receptor beta chains listed next were all sequenced from one sample in a study of T-cell memory formation after mild COVID-19. TCRdb passed the 5' RACE reads through MiXCR, listing each CDR3 protein once. Seen here are fewer than 250,000 distinct CDR3 sequences, less than 20% observed once, and the top ten hold 2.1%. Material: PBMCs or a T cell subset sorted from them (not recorded which). These receptors were obtained from an adult woman who had mild COVID-19 (a few samples of this study predate the infection). Cell type and time point are not known.

This clonotype has just a few counts. The rearrangement uses TRBV7-2 and TRBJ2-1; TRBD2 aligns across 9 bases. V was clipped by 5 bases and J by 4 bases; unmatched bases: 6. Germline V gives CDR1 SGHTA, CDR2 FQGNSA. The CDR3 consists of 15 residues. CDR3 in amino acids: CASSPTSGRYNEQFF. The CDR3 nucleotides are TGTGCCAGCAGCCCAACTAGCGGGCGGTACAATGAGCAGTTCTTC.

This clonotype has only a few counts. The chain uses TRBV6-6 and TRBJ2-7; 7 bases line up with TRBD1. The CDR3 is made up of 15 amino acids. Germline CDR1 MNHNY, CDR2 SVGAGI (reference sequence). Trimming removed 0 bases from V and 2 bases from J; junction bases left unmatched: 4. In nucleotides, the CDR3 is TGTGCCAGCAGTTACTCCCGACAGGGCCCCTACGAGCAGTACTTC. It is translated as CASSYSRQGPYEQYF.

This clonotype has just a few counts. The chain carries TRBV7-2 and TRBJ1-5; no reliable D call. V lost 5 bases and J 6 bases, leaving 11 bases between the germline ends. Germline V lookup: CDR1 SGHTA, CDR2 FQGNSA. The CDR3 runs to 13 residues. The CDR3 nucleotides are TGTGCCAGCAGCCGAGGGAGTTTTCAGCCCCAGCATTTT. It codes for CASSRGSFQPQHF.

This clonotype showed up just a few times. The V and J genes are TRBV5-1 and TRBJ2-5, with 9 bases matching TRBD1. Germline V lookup: CDR1 SGHRS, CDR2 YFSETQ. This CDR3 has 14 residues. After removal of 5 bases from V and 5 bases from J, the junction contained 7 bases not matched to a gene. The CDR3 sequence: CASRSGTGSETQYF. The DNA of the CDR3 is TGCGCCAGCAGATCCGGGACAGGGTCCGAGACCCAGTACTTC.

The chain has TRBV4-3 and TRBJ2-7, with D perhaps matching TRBD2 (6 bases). The CDR3 consists of 14 residues. Germline lookup yields CDR1 LGHNA and CDR2 YSLEER. Trimming left V 5 bases short and J 6 bases short, with 17 bases between. The CDR3 DNA sequence: TGCGCCAGCAGCAATAGGAGGGAAGTGGGCGAGCAGTACTTC. Translation: CASSNRREVGEQYF.

As regards this clonotype: The CDR3 end shows no conserved phenylalanine or tryptophan, and so a read error is likely. The V and J genes are TRBV20-1 and TRBJ2-4; 7 bases fit TRBD1. The CDR3 runs to 17 residues. V shed 4 bases, J shed 0 bases, and the junction held 12 bases outside the gene matches. CDR1 and CDR2 from the germline V gene are DFQATT and SNEGSKA (reference sequence). CDR3 DNA sequence: TGCAGTGCTACCCACGTTTGGGGACAGAGAGCCAAAAACATTCAGTACCTC. As protein: CSATHVWGQRAKNIQYL.

This clonotype was found a few times. This chain connects TRBV4-2 to TRBJ2-1; 9 positions agree with TRBD1. Germline lookup yields CDR1 LGHNA and CDR2 YNFKEQ. The V and J ends lost 4 bases and 5 bases, in that order; junction bases with no gene match: 6. The CDR3 totals 15 residues. The CDR3 loop reads CASSLRDRDHNEQFF. CDR3 nucleotide sequence: TGTGCCAGCAGCCTCCGGGACAGGGATCACAATGAGCAGTTCTTC.

The rearrangement joins TRBV15 to TRBJ2-7, with a weak D call TRBD2 (6 bases). CDR1 and CDR2 from the germline V gene are LNHNV and YYDKDF (reference sequence). V gave up 5 bases and J gave up 2 bases, with 10 bases separating them. The CDR3 is 13 amino acids. The CDR3 sequence is CATSPGVTYEQYF. CDR3 bases: TGTGCCACCAGCCCGGGAGTTACCTACGAGCAGTACTTC.

This clonotype was seen repeatedly, ten times or more. The genes are TRBV5-1 and TRBJ2-3; 10 bases are a match to TRBD1. The CDR3 sequence is 15 residues long. V trimming: 3 bases; J trimming: 3 bases; junction bases outside the gene matches: 4. CDR1 and CDR2 from the germline V gene are SGHRS and YFSETQ. DNA of the CDR3: TGCGCCAGCAGCTGGGGGACAGGGGAGACAGATACGCAGTATTTT. This translates into CASSWGTGETDTQYF.

This clonotype appeared a few times. The chain combines TRBV15 with TRBJ2-7; TRBD1 might be the D (7 bases). V was cut by 1 base and J by 6 bases, with 16 bases left in between. This CDR3 is built from 15 residues. The germline V gene has CDR1 LNHNV and CDR2 YYDKDF (reference sequence). This CDR3 reads CATSRAWGRGAEQYF. Written as DNA, the CDR3 is TGTGCCACCAGCAGAGCCTGGGGCAGGGGGGCCGAGCAGTACTTC.

V and J are TRBV5-3 and TRBJ2-1, with TRBD2 matching over 8 bases. TRBV5-3 is filed as an ORF, its function uncertain. The CDR3 has 18 amino acids. V lost 4 bases and J lost 5; bases outside the gene matches: 17. CDR3 DNA sequence: TGTGCCAGAAGCCCCTCTAGACGGGAGGGCCGGTCGGACAATGAGCAGTTCTTC. Its protein is CARSPSRREGRSDNEQFF.

This chain links TRBV10-2 with TRBJ2-3; D remains unclear. V lost 7 bases and J lost 5, with 7 bases in between. The germline V gene has CDR1 WSHSY and CDR2 SAAADI. The CDR3 is 11 amino acids. The CDR3 spells CASTTVDTQYF. The CDR3 DNA reads as TGCGCCAGCACCACGGTAGATACGCAGTATTTT.

This clonotype was seen only a few times. The chain carries TRBV7-9 and TRBJ1-1; D is undetermined. The CDR3 spans 11 residues. Germline V gene lookup returns CDR1 SEHNR and CDR2 FQNEAQ (reference sequence). The V and J ends lost 3 bases and 8 bases respectively, with 7 bases between them. This CDR3 is CASSFEREAFF. In DNA, the CDR3 is TGTGCCAGCAGCTTCGAAAGAGAAGCTTTCTTT.

This chain links TRBV5-4 with TRBJ2-7, with 7 bases lining up with TRBD2. Germline CDR1 and CDR2: SGHNT and YYREEE (reference sequence). The CDR3 is made up of 17 amino acids. After removal of 4 bases from V and 3 bases from J, the junction contained 16 bases not matched to a gene. Written as DNA, the CDR3 is TGTGCCAGCAGCCTCTTGAGTTTAGCGGGCACGAACTACGAGCAGTACTTC. It translates to CASSLLSLAGTNYEQYF.

The genes are TRBV4-2 and TRBJ2-3, with 14 bases fitting TRBD2. The J segment lost 2 bases and the V segment lost 1 base, leaving 8 bases of the junction unmatched. Germline V lookup: CDR1 LGHNA, CDR2 YNFKEQ. The CDR3 totals 19 residues. The CDR3 nucleotides are TGTGCCAGCAGCCAAGTTGGACTAGCGGGGGGCCTTCTCACAGATACGCAGTATTTT. Its protein product is CASSQVGLAGGLLTDTQYF.

This chain links TRBV5-5 with TRBJ1-5; tentative D call: TRBD1 (5 bases). Germline V gene data show CDR1 as SGHKS and CDR2 as YYEKEE (reference sequence). The CDR3 contains 14 residues. The V end was cut by 0 bases, the J end by 1 base, with 5 bases between. The CDR3 bases are TGTGCCAGCAGCTTGGACAGGAGCAATCAGCCCCAGCATTTT. It translates to CASSLDRSNQPQHF.

The gene calls are TRBV6-6 and TRBJ1-5; possible D gene TRBD1, 6 bases. This CDR3 spans 14 amino acids. Trimming took off 6 bases at V and 5 bases at J, with 14 bases between the two ends. Per germline, CDR1 MNHNY and CDR2 SVGAGI (reference sequence). The DNA for the CDR3 is TGTGCCAGCAGGGGGGCCCCGGGACATCAGCCCCAGCATTTT. It translates to CASRGAPGHQPQHF.

The table lists this clonotype with a few counts. This chain uses TRBV12-3 or TRBV12-4 with TRBJ1-3; D unclear. The CDR3 consists of 15 residues. V was shortened by 7 bases and J by 0 bases, with 13 bases between the two germline ends. The CDR3 loop reads CASTRGLSSGNTIYF. DNA for the CDR3: TGTGCCAGCACCCGAGGCCTGAGCTCTGGAAACACCATATATTTT.

This clonotype was seen a handful of times. The rearrangement uses TRBV7-6 and TRBJ2-1; a possible D gene is TRBD2 (6 bases). Germline V gives CDR1 SGHVS, CDR2 FNYEAQ. V lost 0 bases and J lost 5, with 14 bases in between. The CDR3 length is 16 residues. The CDR3 reads CASSLAGLTTHNEQFF. The CDR3 DNA reads as TGTGCCAGCAGCTTAGCGGGACTGACAACCCACAATGAGCAGTTCTTC.

Only a few counts were recorded for this clonotype. The rearrangement joins TRBV2 to TRBJ1-5; maybe TRBD1 (5 bases). V lost 0 bases, J lost 9 bases, and 15 bases lay in between. Germline assignment: CDR1 SNHLY and CDR2 FYNNEI. The CDR3 length is 15 residues. This CDR3 reads CASSEARRGEGPQHF. The DNA for the CDR3 is TGTGCCAGCAGTGAAGCGCGGAGGGGCGAGGGGCCCCAGCATTTT.

The V call is TRBV20-1, the J call TRBJ2-3; 8 nucleotides align to TRBD2. Germline assignment: CDR1 DFQATT and CDR2 SNEGSKA (reference sequence). The CDR3 spans 16 residues. The trim removed 6 bases at V and 0 bases at J, leaving 11 bases unmatched. In DNA, the CDR3 is TGCAGTGCCACTGCGGGGGGCTCCTGGAGCACAGATACGCAGTATTTT. Translating it yields CSATAGGSWSTDTQYF.

This clonotype has more than one count but fewer than ten. The gene calls are TRBV7-9 and TRBJ2-3; D ambiguous. Trimming stripped 4 bases from V and 1 base from J, with 9 bases between. This CDR3 is 14 amino acids long. Per germline, CDR1 SEHNR and CDR2 FQNEAQ (reference sequence). The CDR3, as DNA: TGTGCCAGCAGCTCCCCCGGAGGCACAGATACGCAGTATTTT. Residues: CASSSPGGTDTQYF.

To note about this clonotype: An end of the junction differs from the germline gene, which may be a read error. This chain links TRBV4-1 with TRBJ2-3; 9 positions agree with TRBD2. This CDR3 region has 17 residues. Germline V lookup: CDR1 MGHRA, CDR2 YSYEKL. CDR3 residues: CASSLRLAASSRDTQYF. The CDR3 region has the DNA TGCGCCAGCAGCCTCCGACTAGCGGCATCTAGCAGAGATACGCAGTATTTT.

This clonotype was seen a few times. This chain joins TRBV25-1 and TRBJ2-7; D is undetermined. There are 15 residues in the CDR3. V was trimmed by 2 bases and J by 3 bases, leaving 14 bases between them. In germline, CDR1 is MGHDK, CDR2 SYGVNS. CDR3 DNA: TGTGCCAGCAGTGAAGGAGTACAGTCTGACTACGAGCAGTACTTC. Residues: CASSEGVQSDYEQYF.

Many counts were recorded for this clonotype. This chain links TRBV7-3 with TRBJ2-1; D gene unclear. The CDR3 sequence is 16 residues long. Looked up from germline, CDR1 is SGHTA and CDR2 is FQGTGA. Trimming removed 2 bases from V and 0 bases from J, with 11 bases in between. The CDR3 coding sequence is TGTGCCAGCAGCTTATTCGCGTTGAGCTCCTACAATGAGCAGTTCTTC. As protein: CASSLFALSSYNEQFF.

CDR3 protein: CASSYLRDQNEQYF. For the CDR3, the DNA is TGTGCCAGCAGTTACCTCCGGGATCAAAACGAGCAGTACTTC. The chain is built from TRBV6-6 and TRBJ2-7, with D perhaps TRBD2 (5 bases). The germline gives CDR1 MNHNY, CDR2 SVGAGI (reference sequence). The CDR3 runs 14 residues. Trimming left V 2 bases short and J 5 bases short, with 13 bases between.

The chain recombines TRBV7-9 with TRBJ2-3; D assignment may be TRBD1 or TRBD2 (5 bases each). The germline V gene encodes CDR1 SEHNR and CDR2 FQNEAQ (reference sequence). The CDR3 covers 17 residues. V was trimmed by 5 bases and J by 0 bases, leaving 18 bases between them. DNA of the CDR3: TGTGCCAGCAGCCGCACTAGGGGTACCACTAGCACAGATACGCAGTATTTT. Its translation: CASSRTRGTTSTDTQYF. Full variable domain (missing parts from reference TRBV7-9 and TRBJ2-3): DTGVSQNPRHKITKRGQNVTFRCDPISEHNRLYWYRQTLGQGPEFLTYFQNEAQLEKSRLLSDRFSAERPKGSFSTLEIQRTEQGDSAMYLCASSRTRGTTSTDTQYFGPGTRLTVL.

Here the CDR3 DNA reads TGTGCCAGCAGCGTTGGGGGCGCGGGTTACGAGCAGTACTTC. This codes for CASSVGGAGYEQYF. This chain uses TRBV9 with TRBJ2-7; D possibly corresponds to TRBD1 (6 bases). This CDR3 contains 14 residues. Germline CDR1 SGDLS, CDR2 YYNGEE. V lost 2 bases to trimming and J lost 4 bases, with 13 bases between them. Full variable domain (missing parts from reference TRBV9 and TRBJ2-7): DSGVTQTPKHLITATGQRVTLRCSPRSGDLSVYWYQQSLDQGLQFLIQYYNGEERAKGNILERFSAQQFPDLHSELNLSSLELGDSALYFCASSVGGAGYEQYFGPGTRLTVT.

The V gene is TRBV10-3, the J gene TRBJ2-3, with 7 bases lining up with TRBD1. The CDR3 runs 17 residues. J gave up 2 bases and V 0 bases, and 8 bases lay outside the gene matches. Germline assignment: CDR1 ENHRY and CDR2 SYGVKD. The CDR3 loop reads CAISESAPGQITDTQYF. The CDR3 DNA reads TGTGCCATCAGTGAGTCCGCTCCGGGACAGATCACAGATACGCAGTATTTT.

V is TRBV5-1 and J is TRBJ2-7; 9 bases fit TRBD1. CDR1 SGHRS and CDR2 YFSETQ come from the germline V gene. This CDR3 contains 15 residues. V trimming: 4 bases; J trimming: 4 bases; junction bases outside the gene matches: 9. The CDR3 DNA reads TGCGCCAGCAGCGGAACACAGGGGGCTTTTTACGAGCAGTACTTC. Amino acids: CASSGTQGAFYEQYF. Full variable domain (missing parts from reference TRBV5-1 and TRBJ2-7): KAGVTQTPRYLIKTRGQQVTLSCSPISGHRSVSWYQQTPGQGLQFLFEYFSETQRNKGNFPGRFSGRQFSNSRSEMNVSTLELGDSALYLCASSGTQGAFYEQYFGPGTRLTVT.

Many counts were recorded for this clonotype. The CDR3 DNA reads as TGTGCCAGCAGCTTAGCGACCTCAGGGGGTGTATACGAGCAGTACTTC. Translation: CASSLATSGGVYEQYF. The chain couples TRBV7-9 to TRBJ2-7; TRBD1 matches at 7 bases. With 0 bases clipped from V and 4 bases from J, the junction kept 9 bases outside the gene matches. There are 16 residues in the CDR3. CDR1 is SEHNR and CDR2 is FQNEAQ in the germline V gene (reference sequence).

This chain connects TRBV6-2 or TRBV6-3 to TRBJ1-4; D is possibly TRBD1 (5 bases). V lost 6 bases and J 8 bases, leaving 16 bases between the germline ends. The germline V gene has CDR1 MNHEY and CDR2 SVGEGT. The CDR3 consists of 14 residues. The CDR3 nucleotides are TGTGCCAGCAGCCCGACAGTGAATTACGAAAAACTGTTTTTT. Translated: CASSPTVNYEKLFF.